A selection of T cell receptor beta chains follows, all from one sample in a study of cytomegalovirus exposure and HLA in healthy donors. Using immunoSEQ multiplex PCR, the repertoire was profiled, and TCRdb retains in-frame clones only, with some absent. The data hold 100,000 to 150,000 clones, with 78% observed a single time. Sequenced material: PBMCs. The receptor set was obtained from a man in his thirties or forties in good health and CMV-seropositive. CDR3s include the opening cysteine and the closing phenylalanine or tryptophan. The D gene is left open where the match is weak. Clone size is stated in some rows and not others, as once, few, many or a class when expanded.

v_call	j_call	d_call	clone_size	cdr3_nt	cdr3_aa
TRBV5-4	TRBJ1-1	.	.	TGTGCCAGCAGCCCCCTTCCTGGGGGGTTGAACACTGAAGCTTTCTTT	CASSPLPGGLNTEAFF
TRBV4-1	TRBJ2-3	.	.	TGCGCCAGCAGCCAAGACCGAGGAGGGCCTACACTAGCAGATACGCAGTATTTT	CASSQDRGGPTLADTQYF
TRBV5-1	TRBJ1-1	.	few	TGCGCCAGCAGCTGGGCGGGGGGCAGGAACACTGAAGCTTTCTTT	CASSWAGGRNTEAFF
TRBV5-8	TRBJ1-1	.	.	TGTGCCAGCAGCTTGTCCAAGAACACTGAAGCTTTCTTT	CASSLSKNTEAFF
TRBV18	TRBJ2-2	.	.	TGTGCCAGCTCACCAACTCTTACCGGGGAGCTGTTTTTT	CASSPTLTGELFF
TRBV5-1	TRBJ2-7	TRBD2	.	TGCGCCAGCAGCTTGAATAGCGGGATATTTTACGAGCAGTACTTC	CASSLNSGIFYEQYF
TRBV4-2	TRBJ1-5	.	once	TGTGCCAGCAGCCAAGAAAGGGGCCAGCCCCAGCATTTT	CASSQERGQPQHF
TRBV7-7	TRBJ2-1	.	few	TGTGCTAGCAGCTTGCCAGCCGAGGGCCCCAATGAGCAGTTCTTC	CASSLPAEGPNEQFF
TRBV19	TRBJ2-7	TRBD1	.	TGTGCCAGTATGCCCGGACAGGGGGCGATACAGTACTTC	CASMPGQGAIQYF
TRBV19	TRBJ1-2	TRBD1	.	TGTGCCAGTAGAAGACCGACAGGGGGTGAATTAAACTATGGCTACACCTTC	CASRRPTGGELNYGYTF
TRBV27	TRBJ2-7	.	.	TGTGCCAGCAGTCTGACTAGTGCCTACGAGCAGTACTTC	CASSLTSAYEQYF
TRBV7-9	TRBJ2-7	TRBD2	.	TGTGCCAGCAGCTTTAGCGGGAGCAGGGACGAGCAGTACTTC	CASSFSGSRDEQYF
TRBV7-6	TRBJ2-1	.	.	TGTGCCAGCAGCTTAGTAGGGGAGGTGAATGAGCAGTTCTTC	CASSLVGEVNEQFF
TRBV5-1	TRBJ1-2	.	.	TGCGCCAGCAGCTATAATGACCCCCGGACTTATGGCTACACCTTC	CASSYNDPRTYGYTF
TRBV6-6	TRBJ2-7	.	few	TGTGCCAGCAGTTACTCCAGGTCCTACGAGCAGTACTTC	CASSYSRSYEQYF
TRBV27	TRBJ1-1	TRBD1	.	TGTGCCAGCCCCGACAGGGGGCCGGGTGAAGCTTTCTTT	CASPDRGPGEAFF
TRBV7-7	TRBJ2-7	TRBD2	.	TGTGCTAGCAGCTTAACACTAGCGGGAGTCTCATCCGAGCAGTACTTC	CASSLTLAGVSSEQYF
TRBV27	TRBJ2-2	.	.	TGTGCCAGCAGTCTTCAGGGTATCGGCGGGGAGCTGTTTTTT	CASSLQGIGGELFF
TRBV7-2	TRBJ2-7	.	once	TGTGCCAGCAGCTTTGGGCCGACAGGTTCCTACGAGCAGTACTTC	CASSFGPTGSYEQYF
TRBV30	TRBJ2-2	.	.	TGTGCCTGGAGTGTTCGGTTCCGGGAGCTGTTTTTT	CAWSVRFRELFF
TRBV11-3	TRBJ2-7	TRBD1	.	TGTGCCAGCAGCTTACGGACAGGATCATCCTACGAGCAGTACTTC	CASSLRTGSSYEQYF
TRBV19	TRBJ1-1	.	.	TGTGCCAGTAGATCCCCAAGCCAGCGGGACACTGAAGCTTTCTTT	CASRSPSQRDTEAFF
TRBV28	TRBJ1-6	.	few	TGTGCCAGCAGTTTAACTAGGGCAGCAAATTCACCCCTCCACTTT	CASSLTRAANSPLHF
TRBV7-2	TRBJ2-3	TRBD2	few	TGTGCCAGCAGCTTAGAGGGACTAGCGGGAGGAGCAGATACGCAGTATTTT	CASSLEGLAGGADTQYF
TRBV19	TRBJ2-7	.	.	TGTGCCAGTGGGGGCTTCAGCGGTTCGGACGAGCAGTACTTC	CASGGFSGSDEQYF
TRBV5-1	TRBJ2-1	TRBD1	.	TGCGCCAGCAGCCCGTACAGGGGATCCGACAATGAGCAGTTCTTC	CASSPYRGSDNEQFF
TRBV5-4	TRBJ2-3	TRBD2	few	TGTGCCAGCAGCTTGGATGCGACTAGCGGGAGTACAGATACGCAGTATTTT	CASSLDATSGSTDTQYF
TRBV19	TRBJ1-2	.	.	TGTGCCAGTAGAGCGAATGGCTACACCTTC	CASRANGYTF
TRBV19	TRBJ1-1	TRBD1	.	TGTGCCAGTAGTATGGGGACAGGCCTGAACACTGAAGCTTTCTTT	CASSMGTGLNTEAFF
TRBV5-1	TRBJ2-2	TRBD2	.	TGCGCCAGCAGCACAGAAGCGGGACTGAACACCGGGGAGCTGTTTTTT	CASSTEAGLNTGELFF
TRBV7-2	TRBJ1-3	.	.	TGTGCCAGCAGCCTGGGTGGGGAGTTACGAAACACCATATATTTT	CASSLGGELRNTIYF
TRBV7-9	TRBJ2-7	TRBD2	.	TGTGCCAGCAGCCGACCGGGAGCGGGAATCTACGAGCAGTACTTC	CASSRPGAGIYEQYF
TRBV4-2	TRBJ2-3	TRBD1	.	TGTGCCAGCAGCCAAGGGCCCCTTCAGACAGGGTGGGACACAGATACGCAGTATTTT	CASSQGPLQTGWDTDTQYF
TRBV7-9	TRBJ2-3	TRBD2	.	TGTGCCAGCGGGGGCCAGCGGGAGAACCCAGATACGCAGTATTTT	CASGGQRENPDTQYF
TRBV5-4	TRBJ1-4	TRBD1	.	TGTGCCAGCAGCTGGGACAGGGCATCAACTAATGAAAAACTGTTTTTT	CASSWDRASTNEKLFF
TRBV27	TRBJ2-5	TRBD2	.	TGTGCCAGCAGTTTAGGGCTCGGTTTAGCGGGAGAGACCCAGTACTTC	CASSLGLGLAGETQYF
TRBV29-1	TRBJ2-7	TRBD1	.	TGCAGCGGAGGGGACAGAGAAGGCTCCGAGCAGTACTTC	CSGGDREGSEQYF
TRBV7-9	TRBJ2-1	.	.	TGTGCCAGCAGACTAACTGACGGGAAGCAGTTCTTC	CASRLTDGKQFF
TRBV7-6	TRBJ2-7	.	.	TGTGCCAGCAGCTTAGAGGCAGGGCCCGAGTACGAGCAGTACTTC	CASSLEAGPEYEQYF
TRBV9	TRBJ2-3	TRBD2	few	TGTGCCAGCAGCAAAAGGACTAGCGGGAGCACAGATACGCAGTATTTT	CASSKRTSGSTDTQYF
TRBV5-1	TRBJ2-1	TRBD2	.	TGCGCCAGCACCCTCGCGGCTAGCGGGAGGACCTACAATGAGCAGTTCTTC	CASTLAASGRTYNEQFF
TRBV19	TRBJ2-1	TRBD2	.	TGTGCCAGTAGCCCCCCTTCTCCGCGGGAGGGCCGGTACGATGAGCAGTTCTTC	CASSPPSPREGRYDEQFF
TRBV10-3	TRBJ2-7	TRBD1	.	TGTGCCATCAGGGCGGGACAGGGCTACGAGCAGTACTTC	CAIRAGQGYEQYF
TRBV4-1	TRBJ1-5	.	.	TGCGCCAGCAGCCAAGATCGGGGGTACAATCAGCCCCAGCATTTT	CASSQDRGYNQPQHF
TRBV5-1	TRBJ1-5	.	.	TGCGCCAGCAGCTTGGACGGTGTACAGCCCCAGCATTTT	CASSLDGVQPQHF
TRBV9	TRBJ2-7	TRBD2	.	TGTGCCAGCAGCCCGGCGTACTCTAGCGGATCCTACGAGCAGTACTTC	CASSPAYSSGSYEQYF
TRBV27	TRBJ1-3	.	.	TGTGCCAGCAGTCCCCCGGACGGACTCTCTGGAAACACCATATATTTT	CASSPPDGLSGNTIYF
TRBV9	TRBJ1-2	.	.	TGTGCCAGCAGCGTTGGTGGAGGGTTAGGTTATGGCTACACCTTC	CASSVGGGLGYGYTF
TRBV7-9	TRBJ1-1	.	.	TGTGCCAGCAGCTCAAGGGGCGCTGAAGCTTTCTTT	CASSSRGAEAFF